This paragraph covers one TCR beta chain sequence. V was clipped by 0 bases and J by 0 bases, with 12 bases between them. CDR3 size: 17 residues. The V gene's germline CDR1 is SGHVS and CDR2 FNYEAQ. The data stem from a study of early T cells in non-severe SARS-CoV-2 infection. Unique molecular identifiers tagged individual cDNA molecules. TCRdb reanalysed the 5' RACE reads using MiXCR and keeps one entry per CDR3 protein. The data hold fewer than 55,000 distinct CDR3 sequences, with about 7% observed a single time. The chain couples TRBV7-6 to TRBJ2-1, with TRBD1 as a possible D gene (6 bases). The receptor was derived from an adult who was a healthcare worker with PCR-confirmed SARS-CoV-2 infection or an uninfected control (not recorded which). Material: whole blood. This CDR3 reads CASSLALGAYSYNEQFF. The CDR3 DNA reads as TGTGCCAGCAGCTTAGCGCTGGGGGCGTACTCCTACAATGAGCAGTTCTTC.